The clone carrying this TCR beta chain was picked up a small number of times. Antigen specificity is unknown. J was trimmed by 7 bases and V by 5 bases; bases with no gene match: 8. This CDR3 spans 14 amino acids. Germline CDR1 and CDR2: MNHEY and SMNVEV (reference sequence). This entry is derived from a study of cytomegalovirus exposure and HLA in healthy donors. Across the study: Out of 398 genotyped donors, less than 85% belonged to the Caucasian-associated ancestry cluster.

The PCR had 60 Vbeta and 13 Jbeta primers. Measured with immunoSEQ multiplex PCR; TCRdb has only the in-frame clones, and not every one. The table shows about 160,000 clones, with about 85% occurring only once. Study-level results: Presence/absence comparisons presumed near-even sequencing depth among donors.

The chain uses TRBV27 and TRBJ1-5, with 7 bases that match TRBD1. The sample consisted of PBMCs. This receptor was taken from a male donor in good health and CMV-seropositive. CDR3 sequence (DNA): TGTGCCAGCAGTGACAGGGTCTGGTCCCAGCCCCAGCATTTT. Its protein is CASSDRVWSQPQHF.